This entry is about one T cell receptor beta chain. This sample stems from a study of blood T cell repertoires in COVID-19. Turning to the study itself: Acute-phase and convalescent COVID-19 samples originated in the United States, Italy and Spain. The cDNA or gDNA used as material had been derived from T cells, B-cell-depleted T cells, or PBMCs.

CDR1 and CDR2 (germline): LNHDA, SQIVND (reference sequence). CDR3 length equals 15 residues. V lost 1 base, J lost 6 bases, and 6 bases stayed unmatched. Per the original data handling: It was from reference gene primer amplification that nucleated cell counts were estimated. Method: immunoSEQ multiplex PCR; TCRdb's copy keeps in-frame clones and lacks some. V, J and clone size are those of that table, while D and trimming were read from the DNA. The sample consists of about 120,000 clones, 65% to 80% of them appearing once. The chain recombines TRBV19 with TRBJ1-5, with 7 bases fitting TRBD1. The sequencing input was peripheral blood. This TCR derives from an older woman with acute or convalescent COVID-19. The CDR3 loop is CASSIATGIAQPQHF. The CDR3 DNA follows: TGTGCCAGTAGTATAGCGACAGGGATCGCTCAGCCCCAGCATTTT. Full variable domain (remainder filled in from reference TRBV19 and TRBJ1-5): DGGITQSPKYLFRKEGQNVTLSCEQNLNHDAMYWYRQDPGQGLRLIYYSQIVNDFQKGDIAEGYSVSREKKESFPLTVTSAQKNPTAFYLCASSIATGIAQPQHFGDGTRLSIL.